This T cell receptor beta chain comes out of a study of technical replicates of blood from several donors. The CDR3 contains 15 residues. V lost 5 bases and J lost 6, with 16 bases in between. Germline V CDR1 and CDR2: SNHLY, FYNNEI. The data were produced by immunoSEQ multiplex PCR, yet TCRdb's version contains in-frame clones alone and is incomplete. The data contain tens of thousands of clones, 95% to 98% of them singletons. V and J are TRBV2 and TRBJ1-4; D ambiguous. This receptor was taken from a human donor in good health. The sample taken for sequencing was T cells isolated from PBMCs. CDR3 DNA: TGTGCCAGCAGTCCCCGGTTGGGCTTATATGAAAAACTGTTTTTT. Amino acids: CASSPRLGLYEKLFF.